The 9 T cell receptor beta chains presented below share a single source sample, sequenced in a study of shared clonotypes between healthy human individuals (dated by TCRdb to 2018 to 2021). The method was the immunoSEQ multiplex PCR assay. TCRdb's version of the immuneACCESS table is confined to in-frame rearrangements and falls short of the full clone set. An unresolved V gene accounts for under half of the shortfall where checked; the remainder is of unknown origin. Across this sample there are millions of clones, with roughly 93% seen only once. Of the sample, 0.39% is held by the ten largest clones. Sequenced: naive CD4+ T cells from PBMCs. What this sample's cell subset or site label stands for: CD45RA+ positively selected. These receptors came from a man aged 18 to 29 in good health. Some clones in this sample may be carry-over from other donors' samples.

This clone was found a few times. This chain joins TRBV29-1 and TRBJ1-1; no definite D call. V was clipped by 3 bases and J by 1 base, with 12 bases between them. The germline V gene encodes CDR1 SQVTM and CDR2 ANQGSEA. The CDR3 loop spans 14 amino acids. CDR3 sequence (DNA): TGCAGCGTTGATCTTTTTACAGCGAACACTGAAGCTTTCTTT. Translation gives CSVDLFTANTEAFF.

This rearrangement joins TRBV18 to TRBJ2-3; TRBD1 agrees at 9 bases. The germline V gene has CDR1 KGHSH and CDR2 LQKENI. J lost 0 bases, V lost 3 bases, and 7 bases had no gene match. CDR3 length equals 17 residues. As DNA, the CDR3 is TGTGCCAGCTCACCGCCGCGGACAGGGGCTAGCACAGATACGCAGTATTTT. It yields the protein CASSPPRTGASTDTQYF.

The chain has TRBV18 and TRBJ1-2, with TRBD1 matching over 9 bases. This CDR3 is 16 amino acids long. Germline assignment: CDR1 KGHSH and CDR2 LQKENI. Losses at the gene ends were 5 bases for V and 2 bases for J; bases not matched to a gene: 9. CDR3 in DNA: TGTGCCAGCTCAGGAACCGGGACAGGGAGAAACTATGGCTACACCTTC. This codes for CASSGTGTGRNYGYTF.

The chain is built from TRBV6-6 and TRBJ2-1, with 10 bases lining up with TRBD1. The germline gives CDR1 MNHNY, CDR2 SVGAGI (reference sequence). J was trimmed by 6 bases and V by 6 bases; bases with no gene match: 8. There are 15 residues in the CDR3. The CDR3 DNA reads TGTGCCAGCAGCCCCGGGACAGGGGTCCTCAATGAGCAGTTCTTC. Amino acids: CASSPGTGVLNEQFF.

This sequence joins TRBV2 and TRBJ2-1, with TRBD2 matching 7 bases. V gave up 3 bases and J gave up 8 bases; unmatched junction bases: 10. Germline lookup yields CDR1 SNHLY and CDR2 FYNNEI. CDR3 length: 15 residues. CDR3 loop: CASSDSGGRAHEQFF. The DNA for the CDR3 is TGTGCCAGCAGTGATTCTGGCGGGAGAGCCCATGAGCAGTTCTTC.

This clone is a singleton in its sample. The rearrangement joins TRBV28 to TRBJ1-2; no firm D call. Germline CDR1 reads MDHEN; CDR2 reads SYDVKM. The CDR3 length is 14 residues. With 4 bases removed from V and 4 bases from J, the gap between germline ends came to 13 bases. The CDR3 loop is CASSYIETVYGYTF. The CDR3, as DNA: TGTGCCAGCAGTTATATTGAGACGGTCTATGGCTACACCTTC.

The CDR3 protein is CASSRLPIQGQGFYGYTF. The CDR3 nucleotides read TGTGCCAGCAGCCGACTACCTATTCAGGGACAGGGTTTCTATGGCTACACCTTC. The J gene is TRBJ1-2, the V gene TRBV4-2, with 9 bases fitting TRBD1. V shed 4 bases and J 4 bases; nucleotides not matched to a gene: 16. This CDR3 region has 18 residues. Germline lookup yields CDR1 LGHNA and CDR2 YNFKEQ.

The chain combines TRBV28 with TRBJ1-2; D gene unclear. Trimming removed 8 bases from V and 0 bases from J, with 16 bases in between. The CDR3 contains 15 residues. Germline V gene sequence: CDR1 MDHEN, CDR2 SYDVKM. The CDR3 region is CASLNWMGTNYGYTF. The DNA of the CDR3 is TGTGCCAGCCTCAATTGGATGGGGACTAACTATGGCTACACCTTC.

The CDR3 DNA is TGTGCAAGTCGCTTCGAAGGGGTGGGGACTAGCGGGAGGGCTTCAGATACGCAGTATTTT. Amino acids: CASRFEGVGTSGRASDTQYF. The genes are TRBV12-2 and TRBJ2-3; the DNA was not compared with TRBD2, the D call given in the table. TRBV12-2 is classified as a pseudogene. The CDR3 extends over 20 amino acids.